This T cell receptor beta chain was observed in a study of blood T cells in healthy people across ages. V was cut by 2 bases and J by 11 bases, with 7 bases left in between. The CDR3 contains 12 residues. Germline loops: CDR1 SGHAT, CDR2 FQNNGV. This clonotype was counted between two and nine times. Its antigen is unknown. Study results and limitations: Long-lived donors had more naive CD4+ cells and higher diversity than aged donors.

For the second PCR, which ran for roughly 6 to 12 cycles, a sample-barcoded 5' primer and a J-beta primer mix were used. In TCRdb, the 5' RACE reads were re-called with MiXCR into one record per CDR3 protein. The sample holds about 770,000 distinct CDR3 sequences, around two fifths seen once. The sample comprised blood. The receptor was derived from a man aged 60 to 69 in good health. This chain joins TRBV11-2 and TRBJ1-6, with D unresolved. The CDR3 region is CASSLSVPPLHF. For the CDR3, the DNA is TGTGCCAGCAGCTTATCAGTTCCACCCCTCCACTTT.